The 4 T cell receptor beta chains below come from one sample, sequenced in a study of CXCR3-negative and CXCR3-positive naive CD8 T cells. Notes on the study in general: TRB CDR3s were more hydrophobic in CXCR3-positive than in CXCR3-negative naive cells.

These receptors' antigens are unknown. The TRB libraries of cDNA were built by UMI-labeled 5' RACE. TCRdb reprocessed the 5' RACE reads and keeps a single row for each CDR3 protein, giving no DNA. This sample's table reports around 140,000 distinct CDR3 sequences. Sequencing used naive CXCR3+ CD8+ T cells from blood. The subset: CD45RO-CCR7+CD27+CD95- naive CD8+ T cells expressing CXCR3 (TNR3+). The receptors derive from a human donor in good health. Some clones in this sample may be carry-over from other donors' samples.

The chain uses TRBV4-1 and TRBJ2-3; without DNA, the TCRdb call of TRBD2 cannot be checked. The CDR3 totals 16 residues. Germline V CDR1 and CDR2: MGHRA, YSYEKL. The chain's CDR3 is CASSPLQAGRTDTQYF.

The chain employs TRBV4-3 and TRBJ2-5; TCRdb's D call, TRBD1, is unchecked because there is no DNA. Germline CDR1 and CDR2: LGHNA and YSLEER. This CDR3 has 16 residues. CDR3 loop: CASSLGRNGPRETQYF.

CDR3 loop: CASTNRAGPYGYTF. The rearrangement uses TRBV12-3 or TRBV12-4 and TRBJ1-2. This CDR3 is built from 14 residues.

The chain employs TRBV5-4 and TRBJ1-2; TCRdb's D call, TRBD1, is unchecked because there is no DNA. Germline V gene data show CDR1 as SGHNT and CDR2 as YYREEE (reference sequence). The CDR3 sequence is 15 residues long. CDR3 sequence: CASSPIRDANYGYTF.